This section outlines one T cell receptor beta chain sequence together with its context. In its sample, this clonotype was seen a few times. Its antigen is unknown. Within one base of it there is no much larger clone, and no base qualities were kept. Per the publication, the treatment or condition label means: allogeneic hematopoietic cell transplantation with graft depleted of TCRalphabeta T cells and CD19 B cells. The transplant recipients were children given TCRalphabeta/CD19-depleted allogeneic hematopoietic cell grafts. The data were obtained in a study of T-cell reconstitution after alpha-beta-depleted transplantation in children (dated by TCRdb to about 2016). At the level of the whole study: Using TCR repertoire profiling, the study followed T-cell immune reconstitution in a quantitative way in children after TCRalphabeta/CD19-depleted allogeneic hematopoietic cell transplantation. Results the study describes overall, beyond this receptor: In some patients, the high TCRbeta diversity seen at day 60 was put down to recipient T cells and intrathymic progenitors that had survived conditioning. Over the following months the frequencies of hyperexpanded clones went down, and after one year T-cell counts and TCRbeta diversity were mostly credited to newly produced T cells. About two months after transplant, the apparently early recovery of alphabetaT-cell counts reportedly depended on just several hundred clones that had expanded rapidly and came from non-depleted graft cells.

CDR1 is given as SQVTM and CDR2 as ANQGSEA, both from the germline V gene. Spanning cysteine to phenylalanine, the CDR3 consists of 14 amino acids. Only CDR3 DNA remains: 42 bases, in frame from the first base. Ends trimmed: V by 4 bases, J by 1 base; bases unmatched to a gene: 3. Library generation was performed with PCR. Sequencing instrument: Illumina HiSeq 2500. Molecular barcoding was employed in the preparation of TCR libraries, with unique molecular identifiers being used to normalize TCRbeta repertoire quantification. TCRdb redid the processing of the public reads, applying fastp at Q25 and MiXCR, and retained in-frame beta chains. Rows with a matching CDR3 protein are joined into one entry that keeps the most common DNA and genes. Within this sample are roughly 490,000 distinct CDR3 sequences, with roughly an eighth of them counted one time only. Jointly, the top ten make up 12% to 15% of the sample.

The sample consisted of PBMCs, mostly from graft donor cells, taken 180 days after TCRalphabeta/CD19-depleted stem cell transplant. The chain was built from TRBV29-1 and TRBJ2-5, with 10 central nucleotides matching TRBD1. This TCR derives from a female patient aged 2-10 years who had a stem cell transplant for aplastic anemia, so the T cells may come from the graft donor. Here the CDR3 is given as CSVAGTGVQETQYF. At the DNA level, the sequence is TGCAGCGTTGCCGGGACAGGGGTCCAAGAGACCCAGTACTTC.